The present T cell receptor beta chain was sequenced within a study of shared clonotypes between healthy human individuals. Genomic DNA (from each subset) was split evenly across several immunoSEQ plates. Clones were sequenced by immunoSEQ multiplex PCR, and TCRdb holds only the in-frame ones, with some missing. The sample includes 190,000 or so clones, 60% to 75% seen only once; the top ten take under 11%. Naive CD45RA+ and memory CD45RA-negative subsets were split from CD4+ cells. The germline V gene has CDR1 SQVTM and CDR2 ANQGSEA. Trimming cost V 3 bases and J 5 bases, with 11 bases left between them. The CDR3 is 13 amino acids. To note about this clone: Its specificity is not known.

Study results and caveats: Compared with memory subsets, naive subsets generally had larger estimated richness.

The chain employs TRBV29-1 and TRBJ2-1; the D gene is possibly TRBD2 (5 bases). This clonotype was obtained from a man aged 25 to 40 in good health. Material: memory CD4+ T cells sorted from blood. Documented subset: CD45RA-negative fraction. The CDR3 nucleotides are TGCAGCGTTGAGGTTTTGCGGGACAATGAGCAGTTCTTC. The encoded protein is CSVEVLRDNEQFF.